Reported below is one T cell receptor beta chain. This sample stems from a study of blood T cell repertoires in COVID-19. Study at large: From the United States, Italy and Spain came samples of acute and convalescent COVID-19. Sample material is recorded as cDNA or gDNA derived from T cells, B-cell-depleted T cells, or PBMCs.

Cohorts were determined from participant-reported clinical history. As processed by the authors: Estimated nucleated cell counts came from reference gene primer amplification. This table comes from immunoSEQ multiplex PCR, and its TCRdb copy is limited to in-frame clones, with some not included. That table furnishes V, J and clone size, whereas the DNA furnished D and trimming. The table records hundreds of thousands of clones, approximately 89% of them present only once. The CDR3 is made up of 15 amino acids. Germline CDR1 reads SNHLY; CDR2 reads FYNNEI. V dropped 7 bases and J dropped 5; count of bases not matched to a gene: 9.

This TCR was recovered from a woman aged 45-60 years who had been exposed to COVID-19. The sequenced sample was PBMCs or T cells enriched from blood (not recorded which). The rearrangement uses TRBV2 and TRBJ2-4; 9 nucleotides line up with TRBD2. The CDR3 sequence is CASKVAGGPQNIQYF. CDR3 nucleotide sequence: TGTGCCAGCAAGGTCGCGGGGGGGCCCCAAAACATTCAGTACTTC.